The clone carrying this TCR beta chain has at least ten counts. The data originate from a study of T cells in Graves' hyperthyroidism and ophthalmopathy. It was RNA transcripts that yielded the amplified TCR beta CDR3 regions. The HTBI set primed first-round TCR CDR3 RT-PCR. TCRdb used MiXCR to reprocess the multiplex PCR reads, holding one entry per CDR3 protein. The sample records approximately 500,000 distinct CDR3 sequences, more than 45% being singletons. Sequencing input: peripheral blood or thyroid tissue (not recorded which). The source is a woman aged 18-29 years with Graves' hyperthyroidism.

This chain's CDR3 is CASSAGLANEQYF. The CDR3 DNA is TGTGCCAGCAGCGCGGGACTAGCGAATGAGCAGTACTTC. This chain uses TRBV5-6 with TRBJ2-7; 10 nucleotides match TRBD2. Germline values: CDR1 SGHDT, CDR2 YYEEEE. The CDR3 sequence is 13 residues long. V was clipped by 4 bases and J by 7 bases; unmatched bases: 5.